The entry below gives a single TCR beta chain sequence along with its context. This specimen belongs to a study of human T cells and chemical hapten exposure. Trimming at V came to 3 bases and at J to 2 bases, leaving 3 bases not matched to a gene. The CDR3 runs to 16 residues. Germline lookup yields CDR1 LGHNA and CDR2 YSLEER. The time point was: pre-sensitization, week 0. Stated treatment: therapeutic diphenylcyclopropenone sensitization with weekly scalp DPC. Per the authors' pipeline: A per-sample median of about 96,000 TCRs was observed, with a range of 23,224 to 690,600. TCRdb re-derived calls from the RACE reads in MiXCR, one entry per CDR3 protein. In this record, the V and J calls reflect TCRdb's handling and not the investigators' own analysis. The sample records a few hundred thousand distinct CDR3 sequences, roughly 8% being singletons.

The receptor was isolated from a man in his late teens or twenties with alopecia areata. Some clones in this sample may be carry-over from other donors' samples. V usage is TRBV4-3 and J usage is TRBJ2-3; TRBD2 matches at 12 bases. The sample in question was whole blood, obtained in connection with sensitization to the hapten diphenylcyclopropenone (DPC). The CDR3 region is CASSQTSGGLTDTQYF. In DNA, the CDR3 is TGCGCCAGCAGCCAGACTAGCGGGGGACTCACAGATACGCAGTATTTT.